The following is a T cell receptor beta chain sequence with its context. Sequencing was performed with immunoSEQ multiplex PCR; in TCRdb, only in-frame clones are kept and a portion is missing. This sample carries 200,000 to 250,000 clones, roughly 86% of them seen once, and the ten largest clones take around 9.6%. These data originate in a study of blood T cell repertoires in COVID-19. Trimming pared 1 base from V and 4 bases from J, leaving 11 bases between. The CDR3 is 15 residues long. Germline V gene sequence: CDR1 SGHVS, CDR2 FNYEAQ. The chain employs TRBV7-6 and TRBJ1-3; D not certain. This clonotype was obtained from a woman in her forties or fifties with COVID-19, enrolled during active disease. Specimen: peripheral blood. CDR3 amino acids: CASSLGEGSGNTIYF. The CDR3 nucleotides read TGTGCCAGCAGCTTAGGGGAGGGCTCAGGAAACACCATATATTTT.